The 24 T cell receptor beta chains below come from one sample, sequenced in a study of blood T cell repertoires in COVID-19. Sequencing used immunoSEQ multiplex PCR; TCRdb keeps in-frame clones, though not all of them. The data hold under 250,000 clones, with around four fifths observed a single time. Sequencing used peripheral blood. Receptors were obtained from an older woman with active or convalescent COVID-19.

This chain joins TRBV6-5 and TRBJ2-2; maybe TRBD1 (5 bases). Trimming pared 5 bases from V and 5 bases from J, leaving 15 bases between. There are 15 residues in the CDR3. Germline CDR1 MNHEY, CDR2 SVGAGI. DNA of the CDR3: TGTGCCAGCAGTCCGGTCAGGGATTATACCGGGGAGCTGTTTTTT. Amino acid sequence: CASSPVRDYTGELFF.

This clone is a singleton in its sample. The CDR3 coding sequence is TGTGCCATCAGGTTTGGGGGGGGAAATGAGCAGTTCTTC. Its protein product is CAIRFGGGNEQFF. The rearrangement uses TRBV10-3 and TRBJ2-1; 7 bases are a match to TRBD2. The CDR3 totals 13 residues. J was trimmed by 7 bases and V by 6 bases; bases with no gene match: 6. Looked up from germline, CDR1 is ENHRY and CDR2 is SYGVKD.

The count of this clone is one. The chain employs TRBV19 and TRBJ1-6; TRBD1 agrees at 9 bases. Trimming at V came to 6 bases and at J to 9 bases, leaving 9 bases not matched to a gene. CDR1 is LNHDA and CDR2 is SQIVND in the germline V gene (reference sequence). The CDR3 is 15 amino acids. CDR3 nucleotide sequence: TGTGCCAGTAGGGTACAGGGGGCTCGAGTTTCACCCCTCCACTTT. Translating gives CASRVQGARVSPLHF.

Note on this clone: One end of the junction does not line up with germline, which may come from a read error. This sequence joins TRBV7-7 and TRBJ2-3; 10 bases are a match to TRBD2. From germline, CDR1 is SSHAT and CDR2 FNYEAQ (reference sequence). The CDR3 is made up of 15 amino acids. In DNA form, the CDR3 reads TGTGCTAGCAGCTTAGGGACTAGCGGCACAGATACGCAGTATTTT. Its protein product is CASSLGTSGTDTQYF. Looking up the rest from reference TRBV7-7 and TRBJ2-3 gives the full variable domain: GAGVSQSPRYKVTKRGQDVTLRCDPISSHATLYWYQQALGQGPEFLTYFNYEAQPDKSGLPSDRFSAERPEGSISTLTIQRTEQRDSAMYRCASSLGTSGTDTQYFGPGTRLTVL.

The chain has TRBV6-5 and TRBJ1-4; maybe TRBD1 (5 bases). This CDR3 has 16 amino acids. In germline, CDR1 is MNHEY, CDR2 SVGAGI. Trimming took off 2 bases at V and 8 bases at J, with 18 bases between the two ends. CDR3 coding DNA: TGTGCCAGCAGTTACGCGGGGGGAGAAAGGGTGGAAAAACTGTTTTTT. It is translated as CASSYAGGERVEKLFF.

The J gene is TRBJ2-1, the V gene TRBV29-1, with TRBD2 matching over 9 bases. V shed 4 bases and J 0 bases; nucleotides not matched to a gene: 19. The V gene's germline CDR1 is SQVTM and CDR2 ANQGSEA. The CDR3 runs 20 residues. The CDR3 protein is CSVGGLLGEAGGSSYNEQFF. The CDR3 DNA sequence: TGCAGCGTTGGGGGCCTTCTGGGGGAAGCGGGAGGAAGCTCCTACAATGAGCAGTTCTTC.

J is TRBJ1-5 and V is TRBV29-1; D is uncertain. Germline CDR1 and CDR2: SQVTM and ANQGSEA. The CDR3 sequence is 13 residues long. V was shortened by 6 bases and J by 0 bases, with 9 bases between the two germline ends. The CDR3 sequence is CSVADSSNQPQHF. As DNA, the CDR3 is TGCAGCGTCGCGGACTCTAGCAATCAGCCCCAGCATTTT.

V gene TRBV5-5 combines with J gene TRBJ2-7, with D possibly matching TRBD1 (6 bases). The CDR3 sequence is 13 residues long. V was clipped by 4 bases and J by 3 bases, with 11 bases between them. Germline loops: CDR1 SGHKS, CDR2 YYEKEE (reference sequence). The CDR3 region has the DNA TGTGCCAGCAGCAGTCAGGGGATCTACGAGCAGTACGTC. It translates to CASSSQGIYEQYV.

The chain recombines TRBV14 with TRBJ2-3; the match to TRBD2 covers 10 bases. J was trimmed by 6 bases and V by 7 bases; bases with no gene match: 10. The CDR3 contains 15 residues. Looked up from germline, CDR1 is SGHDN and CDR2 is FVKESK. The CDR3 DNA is TGTGCCAGCAACCGGAGAGCGGGGGGGTTGGATACGCAGTATTTT. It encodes CASNRRAGGLDTQYF. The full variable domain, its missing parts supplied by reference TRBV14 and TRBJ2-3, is EAGVTQFPSHSVIEKGQTVTLRCDPISGHDNLYWYRRVMGKEIKFLLHFVKESKQDESGMPNNRFLAERTGGTYSTLKVQPAELEDSGVYFCASNRRAGGLDTQYFGPGTRLTVL.

The CDR3 spells CASSLWGGREQYV. CDR3 DNA: TGTGCCAGCAGCTTATGGGGGGGGCGCGAGCAGTACGTC. The chain recombines TRBV11-2 with TRBJ2-7; TRBD2 might be the D (7 bases). Trimming left V 2 bases short and J 6 bases short, with 11 bases between. This CDR3 is built from 13 residues. Germline values: CDR1 SGHAT, CDR2 FQNNGV.

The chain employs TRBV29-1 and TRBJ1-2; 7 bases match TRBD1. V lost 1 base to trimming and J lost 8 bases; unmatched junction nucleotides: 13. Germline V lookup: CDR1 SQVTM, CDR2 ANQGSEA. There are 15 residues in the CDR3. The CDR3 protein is CSVEVPRGLRKGYTF. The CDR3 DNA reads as TGCAGCGTTGAAGTCCCCAGGGGGTTGAGGAAAGGCTACACCTTC.

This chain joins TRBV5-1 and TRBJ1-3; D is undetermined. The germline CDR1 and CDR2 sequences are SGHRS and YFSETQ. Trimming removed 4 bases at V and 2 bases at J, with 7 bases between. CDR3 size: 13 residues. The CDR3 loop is CASSTVPGNTIYF. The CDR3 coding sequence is TGCGCCAGCAGCACAGTTCCTGGAAACACCATATATTTT. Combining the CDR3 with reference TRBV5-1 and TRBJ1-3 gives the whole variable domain KAGVTQTPRYLIKTRGQQVTLSCSPISGHRSVSWYQQTPGQGLQFLFEYFSETQRNKGNFPGRFSGRQFSNSRSEMNVSTLELGDSALYLCASSTVPGNTIYFGEGSWLTVV.

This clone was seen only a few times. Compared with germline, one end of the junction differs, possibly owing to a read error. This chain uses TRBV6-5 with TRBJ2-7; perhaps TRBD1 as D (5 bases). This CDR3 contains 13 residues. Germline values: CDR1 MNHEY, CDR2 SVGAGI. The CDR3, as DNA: TGTGCCAGCAGTTACGCGGCAGGGTACGTGCAGTACTTC. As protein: CASSYAAGYVQYF.

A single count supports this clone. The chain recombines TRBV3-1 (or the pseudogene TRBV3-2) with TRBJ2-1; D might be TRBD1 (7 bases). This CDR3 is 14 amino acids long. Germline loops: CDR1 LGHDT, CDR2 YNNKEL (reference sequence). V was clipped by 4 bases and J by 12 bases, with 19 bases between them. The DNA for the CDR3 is TGTGCCAGCAGCCCCTCCCCGAGGGGGCGGGGGCAGTTCTTC. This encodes CASSPSPRGRGQFF.

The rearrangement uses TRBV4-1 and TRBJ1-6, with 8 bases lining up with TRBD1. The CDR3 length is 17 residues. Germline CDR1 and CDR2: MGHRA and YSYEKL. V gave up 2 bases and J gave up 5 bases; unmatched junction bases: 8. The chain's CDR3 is CASSQIDRDRNNSPLHF. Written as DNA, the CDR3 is TGCGCCAGCAGCCAAATCGACCGGGACAGGAATAATTCACCCCTCCACTTT.

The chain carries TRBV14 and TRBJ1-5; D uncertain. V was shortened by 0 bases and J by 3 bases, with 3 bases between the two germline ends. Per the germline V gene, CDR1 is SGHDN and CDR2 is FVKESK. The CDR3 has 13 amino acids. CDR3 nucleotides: TGTGCCAGCAGCCAAGATCACAATCAGCCCCAGCATTTT. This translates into CASSQDHNQPQHF.

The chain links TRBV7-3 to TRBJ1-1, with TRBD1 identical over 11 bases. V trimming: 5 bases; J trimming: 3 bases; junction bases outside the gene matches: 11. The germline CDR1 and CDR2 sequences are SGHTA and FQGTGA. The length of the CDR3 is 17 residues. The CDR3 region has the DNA TGTGCCAGCAGCCTAAACGTTGCGGGACAGGGGGACACTGAAGCTTTCTTT. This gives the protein CASSLNVAGQGDTEAFF.

CDR3 nucleotides: TGTGCCAGCAGCTTCGACCGGGCGGGGGGGCCAGGTGAGCAGTTCTTC. The encoded protein is CASSFDRAGGPGEQFF. The chain couples TRBV11-2 to TRBJ2-1; 9 bases are shared with TRBD2. The junction had 12 bases not matched to a gene; V was cut back by 3 bases and J by 9 bases. CDR3 length: 16 residues. Per germline, CDR1 SGHAT and CDR2 FQNNGV.

The DNA for the CDR3 is TGTGCCAGCAGTCAGCCCCAGGGGGAGCAGTACGTC. It translates to CASSQPQGEQYV. The chain employs TRBV12-3 or TRBV12-4 and TRBJ2-7; a weak D match, TRBD1 (6 bases). V shed 5 bases and J shed 7 bases, with 12 bases lying between them. The CDR3 sequence is 12 residues long.

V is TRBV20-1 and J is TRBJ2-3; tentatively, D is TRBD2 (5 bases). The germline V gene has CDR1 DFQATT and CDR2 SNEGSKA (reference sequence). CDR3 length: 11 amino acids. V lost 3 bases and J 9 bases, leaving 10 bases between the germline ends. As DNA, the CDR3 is TGCAGTGCTAGTGTCCCGGGAACGCAGTATTTT. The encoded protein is CSASVPGTQYF.

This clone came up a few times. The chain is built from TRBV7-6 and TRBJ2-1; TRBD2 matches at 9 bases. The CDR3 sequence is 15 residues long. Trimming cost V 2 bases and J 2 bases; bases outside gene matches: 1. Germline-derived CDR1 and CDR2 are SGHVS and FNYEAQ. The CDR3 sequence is CASSLLAGPYNEQFF. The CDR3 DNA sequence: TGTGCCAGCAGCTTACTAGCGGGGCCCTACAATGAGCAGTTCTTC. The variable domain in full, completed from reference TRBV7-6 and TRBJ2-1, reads GAGVSQSPRYKVTKRGQDVALRCDPISGHVSLYWYRQALGQGPEFLTYFNYEAQQDKSGLPNDRFSAERPEGSISTLTIQRTEQRDSAMYRCASSLLAGPYNEQFFGPGTRLTVL.

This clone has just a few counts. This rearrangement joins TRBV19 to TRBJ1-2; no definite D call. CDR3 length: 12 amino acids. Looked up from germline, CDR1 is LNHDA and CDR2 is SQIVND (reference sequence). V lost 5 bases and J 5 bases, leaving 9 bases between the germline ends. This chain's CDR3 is CASSPMRYGYTF. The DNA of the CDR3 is TGTGCCAGTAGTCCCATGCGGTATGGCTACACCTTC.

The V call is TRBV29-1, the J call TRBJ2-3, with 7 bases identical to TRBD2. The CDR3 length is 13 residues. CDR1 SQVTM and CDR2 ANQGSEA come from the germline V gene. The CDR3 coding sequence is TGCACAACTGGGAGGGGAAACACAGATACGCAGTATTTT. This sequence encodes CTTGRGNTDTQYF.

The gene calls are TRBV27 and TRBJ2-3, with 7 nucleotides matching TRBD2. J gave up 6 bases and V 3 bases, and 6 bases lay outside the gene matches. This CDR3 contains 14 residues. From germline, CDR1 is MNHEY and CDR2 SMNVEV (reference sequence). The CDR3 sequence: CASSLSGVGDTQYF. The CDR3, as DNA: TGTGCCAGCAGTTTGAGCGGGGTCGGGGATACGCAGTATTTT.